This T cell receptor beta chain comes out of a study of shared clonotypes between healthy human individuals. Across the study: CD8 memory received one plate per donor, CD8 naive two, CD4 memory three and CD4 naive three. Whole-study findings and limits: Rarefaction indicated that sorted-subset sequencing remained incomplete although depth was large.

Concerning this clone: Its antigen is as yet unknown.

TCRdb keeps only in-frame clones here, not all; method: immunoSEQ multiplex PCR. The repertoire includes hundreds of thousands of clones, 97% of them detected once, and around 0.06% sits in the top ten. A split of CD4+ cells into CD45RA+ naive and CD45RA-negative memory subsets was performed. CDR1 MDHEN and CDR2 SYDVKM come from the germline V gene. V was trimmed by 8 bases and J by 10 bases, leaving 20 bases between them. CDR3 length equals 13 residues. The rearrangement joins TRBV28 to TRBJ1-2; D is perhaps TRBD1 (6 bases). Sequenced: naive CD4+ T cells sorted from blood. This sample's subset: CD45RA+ positively selected. The origin of this receptor is a woman aged 25 to 39 in good health. As DNA, the CDR3 is TGTGCCAGCTACGGGGGCCGATTTCCCCCCTACACCTTC. Its protein product is CASYGGRFPPYTF.